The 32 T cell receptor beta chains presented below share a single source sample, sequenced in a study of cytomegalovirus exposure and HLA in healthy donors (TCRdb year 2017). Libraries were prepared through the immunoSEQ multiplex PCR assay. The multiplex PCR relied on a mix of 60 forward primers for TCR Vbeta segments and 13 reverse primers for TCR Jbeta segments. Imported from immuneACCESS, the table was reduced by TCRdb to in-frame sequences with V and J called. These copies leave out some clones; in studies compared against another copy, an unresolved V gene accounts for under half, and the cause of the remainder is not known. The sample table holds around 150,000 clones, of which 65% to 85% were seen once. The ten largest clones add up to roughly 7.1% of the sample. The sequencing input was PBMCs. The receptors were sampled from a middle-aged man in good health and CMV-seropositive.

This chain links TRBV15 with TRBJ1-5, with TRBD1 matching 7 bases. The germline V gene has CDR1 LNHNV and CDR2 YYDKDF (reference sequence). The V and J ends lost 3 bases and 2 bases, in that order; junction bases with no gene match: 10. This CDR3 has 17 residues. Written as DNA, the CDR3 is TGTGCCACCAGCAGGGTTGACAGGGCTTGGGGCAATCAGCCCCAGCATTTT. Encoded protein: CATSRVDRAWGNQPQHF.

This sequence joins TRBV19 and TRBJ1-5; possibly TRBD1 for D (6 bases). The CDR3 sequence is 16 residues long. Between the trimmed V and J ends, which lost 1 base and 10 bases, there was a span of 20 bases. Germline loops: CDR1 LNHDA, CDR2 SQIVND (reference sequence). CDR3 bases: TGTGCCAGTAGTATAGTATGGACAGCCCTTCGCGAACCCCAGCATTTT. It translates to CASSIVWTALREPQHF.

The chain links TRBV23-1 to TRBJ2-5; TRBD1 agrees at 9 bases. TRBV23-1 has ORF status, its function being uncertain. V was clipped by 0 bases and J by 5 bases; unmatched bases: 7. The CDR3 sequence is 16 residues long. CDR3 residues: CASSQSRDRVRETQYF. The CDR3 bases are TGCGCCAGCAGTCAATCGAGGGACAGGGTGCGTGAGACCCAGTACTTC.

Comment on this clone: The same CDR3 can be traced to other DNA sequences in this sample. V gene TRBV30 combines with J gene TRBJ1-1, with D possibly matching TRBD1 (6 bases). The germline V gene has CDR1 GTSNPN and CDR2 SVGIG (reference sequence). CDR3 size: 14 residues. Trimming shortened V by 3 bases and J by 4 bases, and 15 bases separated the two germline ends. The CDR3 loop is CAWSPGRGGTEAFF. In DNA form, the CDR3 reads TGTGCCTGGAGCCCAGGGAGGGGGGGCACTGAAGCTTTCTTT.

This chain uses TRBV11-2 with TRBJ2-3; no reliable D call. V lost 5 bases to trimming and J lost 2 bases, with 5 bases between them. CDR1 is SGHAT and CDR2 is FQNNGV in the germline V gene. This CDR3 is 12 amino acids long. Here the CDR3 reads CASSLATDTQYF. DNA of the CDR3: TGTGCCAGCAGCCTGGCCACAGATACGCAGTATTTT.

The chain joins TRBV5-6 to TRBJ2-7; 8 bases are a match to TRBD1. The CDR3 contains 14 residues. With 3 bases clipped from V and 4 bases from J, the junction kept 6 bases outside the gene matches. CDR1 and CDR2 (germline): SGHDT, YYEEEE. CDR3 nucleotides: TGTGCCAGCAGCTCCCTGGACAGGGATTACGAGCAGTACTTC. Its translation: CASSSLDRDYEQYF.

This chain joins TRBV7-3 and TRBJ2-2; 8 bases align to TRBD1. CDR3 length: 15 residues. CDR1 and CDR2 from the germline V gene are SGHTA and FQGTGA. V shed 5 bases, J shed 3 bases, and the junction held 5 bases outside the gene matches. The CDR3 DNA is TGTGCCAGCAGCCTTCGACAGGGGCACACCGGGGAGCTGTTTTTT. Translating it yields CASSLRQGHTGELFF.

CDR3 coding DNA: TGTGCCACCCTCCCCGGGGGGACCTCCTACAATGAGCAGTTCTTC. This translates into CATLPGGTSYNEQFF. The genes are TRBV10-3 and TRBJ2-1, with TRBD2 matching 7 bases. Germline values: CDR1 ENHRY, CDR2 SYGVKD. Germline trimming cut 10 bases from V and 0 bases from J; bases unmatched to any gene: 9. CDR3 length: 15 amino acids.

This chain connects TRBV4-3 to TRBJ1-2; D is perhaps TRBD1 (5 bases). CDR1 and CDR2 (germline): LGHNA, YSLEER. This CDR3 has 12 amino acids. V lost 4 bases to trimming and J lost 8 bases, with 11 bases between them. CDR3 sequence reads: CASSPGRGGYTF. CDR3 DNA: TGCGCCAGCAGCCCCGGGAGGGGCGGCTACACCTTC.

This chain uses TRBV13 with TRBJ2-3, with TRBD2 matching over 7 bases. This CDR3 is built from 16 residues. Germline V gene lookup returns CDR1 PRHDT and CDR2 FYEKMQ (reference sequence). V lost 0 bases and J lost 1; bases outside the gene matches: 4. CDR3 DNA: TGTGCCAGCAGCTTAGGGAGTCGGGGGGGCACAGATACGCAGTATTTT. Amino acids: CASSLGSRGGTDTQYF.

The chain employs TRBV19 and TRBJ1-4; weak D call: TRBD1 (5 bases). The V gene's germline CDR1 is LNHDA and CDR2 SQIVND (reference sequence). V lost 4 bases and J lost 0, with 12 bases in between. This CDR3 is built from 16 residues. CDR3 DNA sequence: TGTGCCAGTAGTAACCAAGGGGTGGCAACTAATGAAAAACTGTTTTTT. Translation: CASSNQGVATNEKLFF.

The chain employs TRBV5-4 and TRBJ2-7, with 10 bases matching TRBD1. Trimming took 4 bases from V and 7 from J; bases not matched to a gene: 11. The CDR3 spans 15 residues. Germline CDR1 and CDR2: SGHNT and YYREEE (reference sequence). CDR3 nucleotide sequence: TGTGCCAGCAGCCCTCCGGGACAGGGGAGAAAGGAGCAGTACTTC. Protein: CASSPPGQGRKEQYF.

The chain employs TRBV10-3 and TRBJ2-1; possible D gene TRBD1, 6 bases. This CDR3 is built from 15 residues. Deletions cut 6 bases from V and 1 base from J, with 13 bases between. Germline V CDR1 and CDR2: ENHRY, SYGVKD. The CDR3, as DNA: TGTGCCATCAGAGTGGACAGTGTGTCCTACAATGAGCAGTTCTTC. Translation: CAIRVDSVSYNEQFF.

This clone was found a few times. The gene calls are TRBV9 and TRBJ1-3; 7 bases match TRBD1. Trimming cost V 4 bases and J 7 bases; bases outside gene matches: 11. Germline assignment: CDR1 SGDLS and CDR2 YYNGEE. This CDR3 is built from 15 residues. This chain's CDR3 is CASSPQGGRGNTIYF. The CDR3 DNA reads TGTGCCAGCAGCCCCCAGGGTGGCAGGGGGAACACCATATATTTT.

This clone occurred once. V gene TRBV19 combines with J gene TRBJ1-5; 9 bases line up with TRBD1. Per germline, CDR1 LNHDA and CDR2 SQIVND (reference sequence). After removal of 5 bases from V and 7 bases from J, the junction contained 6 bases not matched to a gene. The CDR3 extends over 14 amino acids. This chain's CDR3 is CASSFGTGLQPQHF. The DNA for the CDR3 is TGTGCCAGTAGTTTCGGGACAGGGTTACAGCCCCAGCATTTT.

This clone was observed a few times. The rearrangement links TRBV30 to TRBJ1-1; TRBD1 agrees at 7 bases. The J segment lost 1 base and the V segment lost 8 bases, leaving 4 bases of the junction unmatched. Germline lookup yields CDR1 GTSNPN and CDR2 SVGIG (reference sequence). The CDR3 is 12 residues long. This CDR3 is CAGRTGNTEAFF. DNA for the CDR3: TGTGCCGGAAGGACAGGGAACACTGAAGCTTTCTTT.

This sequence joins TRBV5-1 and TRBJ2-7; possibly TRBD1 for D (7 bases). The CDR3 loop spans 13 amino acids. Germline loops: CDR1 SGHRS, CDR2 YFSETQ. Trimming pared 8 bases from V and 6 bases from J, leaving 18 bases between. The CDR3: CASSRQGLTEQYF. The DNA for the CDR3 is TGCGCCAGTTCTCGACAGGGACTCACCGAGCAGTACTTC.

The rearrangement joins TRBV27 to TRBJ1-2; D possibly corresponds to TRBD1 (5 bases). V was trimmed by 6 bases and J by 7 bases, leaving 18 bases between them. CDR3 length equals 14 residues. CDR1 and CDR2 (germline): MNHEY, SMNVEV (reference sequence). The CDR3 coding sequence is TGTGCCAGCAGGCCCATGAGGGGAGGAGGTGGCTACACCTTC. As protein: CASRPMRGGGGYTF.

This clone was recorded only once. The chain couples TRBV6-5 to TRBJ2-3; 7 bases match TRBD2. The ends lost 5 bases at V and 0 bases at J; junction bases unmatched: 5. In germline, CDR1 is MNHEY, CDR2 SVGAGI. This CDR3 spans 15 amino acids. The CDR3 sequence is CASSTGGGSTDTQYF. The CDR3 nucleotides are TGTGCCAGCAGTACTGGGGGGGGGAGCACAGATACGCAGTATTTT.

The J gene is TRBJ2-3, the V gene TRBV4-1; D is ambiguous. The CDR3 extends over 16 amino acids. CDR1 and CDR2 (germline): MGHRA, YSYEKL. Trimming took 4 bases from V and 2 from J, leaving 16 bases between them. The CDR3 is CASSPTRLTYTDTQYF. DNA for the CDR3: TGCGCCAGCAGCCCGACCCGACTCACCTACACAGATACGCAGTATTTT.

For the CDR3, the DNA is TGTGCCAGCAGCAGCCGGGGGGGATCAGATACGCAGTATTTT. The encoded protein is CASSSRGGSDTQYF. J is TRBJ2-3 and V is TRBV11-3; 8 nucleotides align to TRBD2. The V segment lost 5 bases and the J segment 4 bases; nucleotides outside the gene matches: 5. This CDR3 is 14 amino acids long. Germline V gene data show CDR1 as SGHNT and CDR2 as YENEEA.

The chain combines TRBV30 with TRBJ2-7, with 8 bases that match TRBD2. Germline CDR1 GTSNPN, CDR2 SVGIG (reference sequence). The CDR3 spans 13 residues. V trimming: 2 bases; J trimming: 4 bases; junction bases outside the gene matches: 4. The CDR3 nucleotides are TGTGCCTGGAGTACAAGCGGGGGTTACGAGCAGTACTTC. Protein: CAWSTSGGYEQYF.

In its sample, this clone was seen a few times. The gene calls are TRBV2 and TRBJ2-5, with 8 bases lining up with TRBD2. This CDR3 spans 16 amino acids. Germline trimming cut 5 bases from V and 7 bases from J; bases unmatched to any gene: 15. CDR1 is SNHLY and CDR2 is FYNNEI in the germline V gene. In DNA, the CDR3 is TGTGCCAGCAGTCCTTTACTAGCGGATAACAAGAGGACCCAGTACTTC. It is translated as CASSPLLADNKRTQYF.

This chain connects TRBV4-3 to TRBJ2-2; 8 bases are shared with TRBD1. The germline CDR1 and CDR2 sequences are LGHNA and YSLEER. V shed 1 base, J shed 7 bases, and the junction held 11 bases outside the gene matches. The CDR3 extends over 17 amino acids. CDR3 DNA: TGCGCCAGCAGCCAAGGGTTAGGACAGGGACGGGTCGGGGAGCTGTTTTTT. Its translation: CASSQGLGQGRVGELFF.

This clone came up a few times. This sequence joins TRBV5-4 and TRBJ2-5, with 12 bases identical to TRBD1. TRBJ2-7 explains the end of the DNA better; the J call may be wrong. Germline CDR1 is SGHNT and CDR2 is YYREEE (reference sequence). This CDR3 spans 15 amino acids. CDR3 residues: CASSLMGTGGFEQYF. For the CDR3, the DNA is TGTGCCAGCAGCTTGATGGGGACAGGGGGCTTCGAGCAGTACTTC.

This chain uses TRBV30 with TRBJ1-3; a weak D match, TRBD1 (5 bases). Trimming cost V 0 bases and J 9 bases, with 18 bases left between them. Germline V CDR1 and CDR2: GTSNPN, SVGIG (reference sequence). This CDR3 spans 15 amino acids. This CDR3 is CAWSVLARDFRTIYF. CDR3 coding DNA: TGTGCCTGGAGTGTACTTGCCCGGGACTTTCGCACCATATATTTT.

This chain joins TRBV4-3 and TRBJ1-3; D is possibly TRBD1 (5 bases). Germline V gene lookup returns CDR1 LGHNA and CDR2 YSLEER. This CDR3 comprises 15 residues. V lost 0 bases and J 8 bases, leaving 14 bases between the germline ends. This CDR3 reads CASSQDGATGDTIYF. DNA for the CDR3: TGCGCCAGCAGCCAAGATGGGGCGACGGGGGACACCATATATTTT.

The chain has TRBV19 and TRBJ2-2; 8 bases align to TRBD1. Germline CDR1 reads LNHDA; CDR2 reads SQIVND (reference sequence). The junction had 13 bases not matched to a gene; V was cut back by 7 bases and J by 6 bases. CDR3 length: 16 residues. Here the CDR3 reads CASIPTGTGIAGELFF. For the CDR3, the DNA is TGTGCCAGTATACCAACCGGGACAGGCATCGCCGGGGAGCTGTTTTTT.

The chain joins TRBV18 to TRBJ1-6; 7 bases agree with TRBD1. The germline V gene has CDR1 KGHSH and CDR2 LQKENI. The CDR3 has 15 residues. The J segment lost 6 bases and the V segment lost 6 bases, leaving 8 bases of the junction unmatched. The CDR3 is CASSSEGAANSPLHF. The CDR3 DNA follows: TGTGCCAGCTCTTCCGAGGGGGCGGCTAATTCACCCCTCCACTTT. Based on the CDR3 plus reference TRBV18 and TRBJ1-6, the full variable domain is NAGVMQNPRHLVRRRGQEARLRCSPMKGHSHVYWYRQLPEEGLKFMVYLQKENIIDESGMPKERFSAEFPKEGPSILRIQQVVRGDSAAYFCASSSEGAANSPLHFGNGTRLTVT.

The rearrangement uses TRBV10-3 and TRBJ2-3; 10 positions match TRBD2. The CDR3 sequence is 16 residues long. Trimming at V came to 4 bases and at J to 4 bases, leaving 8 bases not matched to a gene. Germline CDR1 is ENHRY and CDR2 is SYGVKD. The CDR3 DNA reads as TGTGCCATCAGTGTCTCGGCTAGCGGGGGCCCAGATACGCAGTATTTT. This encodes CAISVSASGGPDTQYF.

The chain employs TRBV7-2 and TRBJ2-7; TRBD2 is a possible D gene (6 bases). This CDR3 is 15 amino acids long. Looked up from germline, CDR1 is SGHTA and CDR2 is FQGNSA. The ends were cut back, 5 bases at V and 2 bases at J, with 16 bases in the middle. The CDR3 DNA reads TGTGCCAGCAGCCCCCGGGGACTCCTAGCCTACGAGCAGTACTTC. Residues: CASSPRGLLAYEQYF.

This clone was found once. The CDR3 DNA reads TGTGCCATCAGTGATATTAGCCCATTACACCAAGAGACCCAGTACTTC. Its protein is CAISDISPLHQETQYF. The gene calls are TRBV10-3 and TRBJ2-5; unclear D gene. The CDR3 consists of 16 residues. Germline V gene data show CDR1 as ENHRY and CDR2 as SYGVKD. Trimming cost V 3 bases and J 0 bases, with 14 bases left between them.